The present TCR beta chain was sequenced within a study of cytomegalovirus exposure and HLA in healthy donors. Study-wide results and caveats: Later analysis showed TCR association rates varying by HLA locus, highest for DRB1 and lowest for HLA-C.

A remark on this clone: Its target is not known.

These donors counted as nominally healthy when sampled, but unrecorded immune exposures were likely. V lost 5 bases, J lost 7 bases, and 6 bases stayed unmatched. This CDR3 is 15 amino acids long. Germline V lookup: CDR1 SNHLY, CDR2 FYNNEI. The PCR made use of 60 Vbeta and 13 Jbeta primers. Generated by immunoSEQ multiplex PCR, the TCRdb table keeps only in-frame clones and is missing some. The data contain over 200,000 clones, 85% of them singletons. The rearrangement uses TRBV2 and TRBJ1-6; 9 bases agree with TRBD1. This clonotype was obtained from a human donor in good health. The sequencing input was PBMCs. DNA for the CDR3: TGTGCCAGCAGTACAGGACAGGGGCGGAATTCACCCCTCCACTTT. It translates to CASSTGQGRNSPLHF.